Each of the 3 T cell receptor beta chains below was sequenced from the same sample in a study of T-cell memory formation after mild COVID-19 (dated by TCRdb to 2020 to 2023). Receptors were amplified or captured by 5' RACE. The reads were generated on an Illumina NovaSeq 6000. TCRdb itself trimmed the public reads at Q25 with fastp, ran MiXCR and retained productive beta chains. Records with the same CDR3 protein are collapsed into one entry carrying the most frequent genes and DNA. The table for this sample lists about 620,000 distinct CDR3 sequences; over 15% of them were counted only once. The top ten clones comprise around 11% of the sample. The sequenced material came from PBMCs or a T cell subset sorted from them (not recorded which). Receptors originate from an adult woman who had mild COVID-19 (a few samples of this study predate the infection). The sample titles of this study are shuffled in the database, so cell type and time point are left out; the donor was told from shared clones.

This clonotype occurred a few times. The chain joins TRBV6-5 to TRBJ1-1, with a weak D call TRBD1 (6 bases). The CDR3 totals 14 residues. Per the germline V gene, CDR1 is MNHEY and CDR2 is SVGAGI. Trimming cost V 2 bases and J 1 base, with 8 bases left between them. CDR3 sequence reads: CASSYVGGNTEAFF. The DNA for the CDR3 is TGTGCCAGCAGTTACGTAGGGGGGAACACTGAAGCTTTCTTT.

The chain combines TRBV7-2 with TRBJ2-5; 8 bases agree with TRBD1. V dropped 5 bases and J dropped 6; count of bases not matched to a gene: 17. Germline values: CDR1 SGHTA, CDR2 FQGNSA. This CDR3 comprises 17 residues. DNA for the CDR3: TGTGCCAGCAGCAAATCGCCCACGCAGGGGGCAATGCAGACCCAGTACTTC. It translates to CASSKSPTQGAMQTQYF.

V is TRBV9 and J is TRBJ2-1; D possibly corresponds to TRBD2 (6 bases). This CDR3 region has 16 residues. Germline V CDR1 and CDR2: SGDLS, YYNGEE. The V and J ends lost 4 bases and 0 bases respectively, with 14 bases between them. The chain's CDR3 is CASSSLGGYSYNEQFF. CDR3 DNA sequence: TGTGCCAGCAGCTCCCTGGGGGGATACTCCTACAATGAGCAGTTCTTC.